A selection of T cell receptor beta chains follows, all from one sample in a study of cytotoxic CD8 clonotypes in ibrutinib-treated CLL. Here immunoSEQ multiplex PCR was the method, and the copy in TCRdb shows in-frame clones only, minus some. The table has under 300,000 clones, around three quarters seen once. The sequenced sample was PBMCs, obtained after 24 months of ibrutinib treatment. These receptors came from a human donor with chronic lymphocytic leukemia. Both conserved end residues are trimmed from each CDR3. Some rows have no size entry. The others give once, few or many, or a class for an expanded clone.

clone size	V gene	J gene	CDR3 protein
once	TRBV7-9	TRBJ2-3	ASSLALGAVDTQY
NA	TRBV28	TRBJ1-5	ASSLSQGGQPQH
once	TRBV25-1	TRBJ2-3	ASMMGGGTDTQY
NA	TRBV28	TRBJ1-2	ASSSTGGNYGYT
NA	TRBV27	TRBJ2-2	ASSMQLGGTGELF
NA	TRBV4-2	TRBJ1-5	ASSAGQDQPQH
NA	TRBV19	TRBJ2-5	ASKGAAWETQY
NA	TRBV5-1	TRBJ2-7	ASSEDRDEQY
NA	TRBV5-1	TRBJ1-5	ASSLEGTSSNQPQH
NA	TRBV10-3	TRBJ2-7	ATRRGSYEQY
NA	TRBV10-1	TRBJ1-1	ASSESRGTEAF
NA	TRBV14	TRBJ2-7	ASSQGARAEQY
NA	TRBV19	TRBJ1-5	ASMGDNQPQH
NA	TRBV10-3	TRBJ2-7	AISGSRTVNYEQY
NA	TRBV6-1	TRBJ1-5	ASSEALDTGRRNQPQH
NA	TRBV28	TRBJ2-2	ASQGFSNSNTGELF
NA	TRBV4-1	TRBJ2-7	ASSQGLGGEQY
NA	TRBV11-2	TRBJ2-1	ASSPGLAGYNEQF
once	TRBV11-3	TRBJ2-1	ASSLDSGQGFYNEQF
once	TRBV28	TRBJ2-7	ASSLGLALVYEQY
NA	TRBV19	TRBJ1-5	ASSTLEGQPQH
few	TRBV5-1	TRBJ2-1	ASSLVGTSGSSYEQF
NA	TRBV4-2	TRBJ2-7	ASSQGRTNVPYEQY
NA	TRBV19	TRBJ2-4	ASRPPGQGENIQY
NA	TRBV6-5	TRBJ2-5	ASSPGTGGPKTQY
NA	TRBV30	TRBJ2-3	AWSDLYSTDTQY
once	TRBV15	TRBJ1-5	ATSRDTSGDGQPQH
NA	TRBV7-3	TRBJ2-3	ASSLNQNTDTQY
few	TRBV28	TRBJ2-7	ASSLIGGYEQY
once	TRBV7-8	TRBJ2-7	ASSLASSGSYEQY
few	TRBV29-1	TRBJ2-7	SVEKATSGTYEQY
few	TRBV27	TRBJ1-2	ASSFGTGYGYT
NA	TRBV25-1	TRBJ2-2	ASSRPTNTGELF
NA	TRBV6-6	TRBJ2-7	ASSYSNGGEQY
few	TRBV30	TRBJ1-2	APGDGYT
NA	TRBV7-9	TRBJ2-7	ASSFRSGAYEQY
NA	TRBV11-2	TRBJ2-7	ASSFGETSEQY
NA	TRBV5-1	TRBJ1-2	ASSLRGAGYT
NA	TRBV6-1	TRBJ2-1	ATTSGRGEQF
NA	TRBV4-3	TRBJ2-6	ASSQDPLPPTSGANVLT
NA	TRBV19	TRBJ2-5	ASSGRGETQY
once	TRBV2	TRBJ1-2	ASTPGTGGIYGYT
few	TRBV28	TRBJ2-1	ASSKSGRGEF
NA	TRBV11-2	TRBJ2-7	ASSPSREQY
NA	TRBV9	TRBJ2-7	ASSGRDRAYEQY
NA	TRBV19	TRBJ2-3	ASSAPGQGPTDTQY
few	TRBV29-1	TRBJ2-1	SVEDNGPYDEQF
NA	TRBV6-6	TRBJ2-1	ASSYYLAGTHNEQF